The next 2 T cell receptor beta chains were all read from a single sample in a study of tumor-infiltrating lymphocytes in primary liver carcinoma. TCR beta cDNA was reverse-transcribed from 500 ng of total RNA. The reaction used a constant-region primer and ProtoScript II reverse transcriptase. Sequencing libraries for TCR beta derived from three nested multiplex PCR rounds that used slightly modified ARM-PCR. A C-beta reverse primer and TRBV1-TRBV30 forward primers served in each of the first two PCR rounds, at roughly 10 cycles apiece. TCRdb analysed the multiplex PCR reads with MiXCR anew, one entry per CDR3 protein. The top ten hold approximately 18% of the sample, which has some 190,000 distinct CDR3 sequences, around four fifths seen once. Co-extraction yielded RNA and DNA from 20-30 mg of unsorted bulk tissue. The source material was tumor tissue from primary liver carcinoma. The source is a man in his forties with primary liver carcinoma and hepatitis B virus infection.

Worth noting for this clonotype: The germline gene is not matched at one end of the junction; a read error may be the cause. The V gene is TRBV4-3, the J gene TRBJ2-4, with 7 bases aligning to TRBD2. The CDR3 has 19 amino acids. CDR1 and CDR2 (germline): LGHNA, YSLEER. CDR3 sequence (DNA): TGCGCCAGTAGCCGGCGACTAGTGGGGGGGTCCCCTGGGGAAAACATTCAGTACTTC. It is translated as CASSRRLVGGSPGENIQYF.

Of note for this clonotype: Because the CDR3 is missing its conserved closing phenylalanine or tryptophan, this is likely a read error. Because the CDR3's place on the DNA is in doubt, the DNA is left out and the CDR3 is given as listed by TCRdb. The rearrangement links TRBV11-1 to TRBJ2-7; TRBD1 is the table's D call, not checked against the DNA. Germline lookup yields CDR1 SGHAT and CDR2 FQDESV (reference sequence). The CDR3 numbers 16 amino acids, ends counted. CDR3 loop: CASSFGQGQGSYEHYL.